The following is a T cell receptor (beta chain) sequence with its context. The antigen it recognizes is unknown. There are no base qualities to consult, and no much larger clone falls within one base. V has 7 bases trimmed and J has 7 bases trimmed; junction bases matching no gene number 11. CDR1 and CDR2 are drawn from the germline V gene: MNHNS, SASEGT. Including cysteine and phenylalanine, the CDR3 has 15 amino acids. Solely the CDR3 DNA is kept, with 45 bases framed from the first base. Library creation used the immunoSEQ multiplex PCR assay. For the multiplex PCR, a mixture combining 60 forward primers for TCR Vbeta segments and 13 reverse primers for TCR Jbeta segments was used. A multiplex PCR assay on genomic DNA amplified the CDR3 region of rearranged TCR beta genes. The amplified TCR beta libraries were sequenced on the Illumina HiSeq System as 87-base-pair reads. The authors' pipeline ran thus. A later analysis counted approximately 76 million unique TCR beta chains across the 500 to 850 repertoires, and 9 million to 14 million of these chains were shared by at least two donors. To remove PCR and sequencing errors, raw reads were error-corrected and collapsed into unique sequences using a nearest-neighbor algorithm that merged closely related sequences. V, D and J gene segments were assigned by aligning CDR3 sequences to IMGT reference sequences. For a sequence to be retained, a match of at least six nucleotides to both a V gene segment and a J gene segment was required. A rearrangement counted as productive if the CDR3 had no stop codons and remained in frame with V and J, and every other rearrangement counted as non-productive. CDR3 was defined by IMGT convention, running from the second conserved V-encoded cysteine to the conserved J-encoded phenylalanine. The earlier analysis of about 640 of the donors excluded any sequence lacking an unambiguous match to a single V gene segment. An earlier analysis of 587 of the donors called V segments functional above 56.7% productive rearrangements and segregating when the between-donor standard deviation exceeded 5%. To diagnose cytomegalovirus status from the catalog of TCR beta chain sequences, a statistical classification framework was built. In a later analysis, TCR nucleotide sequences were compared against IMGT/GENE-DB human TR gene sequences so that V and J genes could be assigned. Using the TCRdist pipeline, a later analysis assigned CDR3 sequences along with most-parsimonious VDJ recombination scenarios. In a later analysis, each TCR beta chain was defined by its CDR3 amino acid sequence together with its V-gene family, and reads without a unique V-gene family were excluded. To address suspected cross-contamination and a sequencing artifact, a later analysis removed 550 to 750 highly shared, low-generation-probability nucleotide sequences. In a later analysis, a clonal expansion index was calculated for each public chain from normalized within-repertoire ranks of inferred template counts. In a later analysis, generation probabilities were computed using a VDJ recombination model fitted to out-of-frame rearrangements, and the results were checked against IGoR. In a later analysis, hypergeometric tests were used to score TCR-TCR, TCR-HLA and TCR-CMV co-occurrence, with a repertoire-size bias correction applied to TCR pairs. To estimate false discovery rates, a later analysis permuted the HLA or CMV assignments 20 times. A later analysis grouped co-occurring TCRs with DBSCAN, adding TCRdist sequence similarity when clustering within HLA-allele-positive subsets. Repertoires with fewer than 30,000 or more than 120,000 public chains, plus five repertoires with anomalous nucleotide sharing, were excluded from co-occurrence clustering. In TCRdb, the immuneACCESS table is reduced to in-frame sequences with V and J assigned. These tables do not hold every clone; where another copy was compared, an unresolved V gene accounts for under half, and the others remain unexplained. V and J calls and clone size follow that table, whereas D and trimming were derived from the DNA. The sample yields under 150,000 clones; about four fifths were counted once. The ten largest account for about 0.74% of the sample.

The data are from a study of cytomegalovirus exposure and HLA in healthy donors (dated by TCRdb to the late 2010s). About the investigation overall: An earlier analysis of fewer than 750 of the donors reported around 280 Gb of sequence data and 117 million unique TCR beta sequences obtained from around 170 million T cells. Approximately 310 gigabases of sequencing data and roughly 90 million unique TCR sequences were included in an early release covering about 620 HLA-typed donors. The genetic ancestry cluster associated with self-reported Caucasian donors included around four fifths of the roughly 390 genotyped donors. The study aimed to test whether signatures of past pathogen exposure could be identified by cataloging public T cell receptors. Using immunosequencing, the study profiled T cell repertoires from 550 to 750 subjects and related those repertoires to cytomegalovirus serostatus. Along with the approximately 620-subject first cohort, a separate validation cohort of some 130 different subjects was used. High-throughput TCR immunosequencing, statistical association of individual TCRs with disease status, and machine learning were combined to predict cytomegalovirus infection status. A later analysis re-analyzed previously published TCR beta repertoires from roughly 630 donors and added high-resolution HLA genotyping to study TCR occurrence patterns. The later analysis used no new phenotypic data to find candidate immune exposures, relying instead on TCR beta sequences and their occurrence across donors. An earlier analysis of several hundred of the donors applied high-throughput TCR beta sequencing to assess whether each TCR beta V gene segment acted as functional or pseudogenic. Donor age, sex, ethnicity and CMV serostatus were compiled alongside the repertoire data. Genome-wide SNP genotypes for about 65% of the roughly 670 donors were used in a later genetic analysis, which treated that subset as a discovery cohort. Every discovery cohort repertoire had been produced on one sequencing platform. HLA typing covered class I and class II loci at four-digit resolution. Typing coverage differed by locus: A, B, C, DRB1 and DQB1 were typed in roughly 620-630 donors, DQA1 in roughly 500, DPA1 in approximately 600, and DPB1 in roughly 450. Because of strong linkage in the cohort, a handful of DR-DQ haplotypes were treated as single units for association and clustering. Among about 400 genotyped donors of the cohort, an average of approximately 200,000 unique TCR beta nucleotide sequences was sequenced per donor, of which approximately 19% were non-productive. The paper as a whole reports these results and caveats: A later genetic analysis associated a missense DCLRE1C variant with V-gene and J-gene trimming of TCR beta chains, and an independent cohort replicated the association. Immune exposure information for the cohort was limited to CMV serostatus. The cohort was sequenced for TCR beta chains only, and without alpha or paired-chain data the features that could be detected were limited. Strong co-occurrence of HLA alleles, especially DR and DQ, made assigning TCR associations to individual alleles difficult. Linkage disequilibrium might explain the correlated functional status among segregating V segments, but an unknown experimental factor could not be ruled out. A group of highly shared sequence variants was considered likely to be a technical artifact of the sequencing pipeline. Broadly in line with IMGT annotations, most TCR beta V segments showed up in productive rearrangements about 90% or about 30% of the time in an earlier analysis of approximately 600 of the donors. The study gave a list of over 150 TCR beta chains associated with cytomegalovirus. Because HLA typing was missing for some donors at each locus, association tests included only the typed subset. In a later analysis, HLA-associated TCR beta chains were found to be more clonally expanded and to have lower generation probabilities than equally common non-associated chains. A later analysis reported that several top co-occurrence clusters appeared linked to parvovirus B19, influenza, CMV and Epstein-Barr virus. Because counts were too low, about 18 rarely observed V segments, including chromosome 9 orphons, were left out of the earlier analysis of 500 to 650 of the donors. A further reported finding was that TCR beta sequences accurately predicted the HLA-A and HLA-B alleles for most subjects in the first cohort. It was suggested by the authors that the approach could potentially be generalized to other disease states and immunological phenotypes. Compared with the roughly 700-donor mean, donors in an Asian-associated ancestry cluster had fewer N-insertions in productive TCRs, according to a later genetic analysis. Specific HLA alleles were associated with 16,951 TCR beta sequences at a false discovery rate of 0.05 in a later analysis. Roughly uniform sequencing depth across donors was assumed in presence/absence analyses, although this assumption may not hold. Some IMGT-functional V segments, including TRBV6-2 and TRBV6-3, could not be told apart with the 87-base-pair reads, so those segments were excluded. According to a later analysis, TCR association rates differed among HLA loci, with DRB1 alleles showing the most associated TCRs and HLA-C alleles showing the fewest. According to a later analysis, most CMV-associated TCR beta chains appeared to be HLA-restricted, and the HLA associations seemed to be driven largely by CMV exposure. Cytomegalovirus status was reported to be diagnosed by the classifier with high specificity and sensitivity in both the original and validation cohorts. Across donors, most TCR sequences were observed very rarely, whereas some public TCRs were present in many individuals. Three of the identified cytomegalovirus-associated TCR beta chains were confirmed in vitro to be specific for cytomegalovirus antigens.

The cohort consisted of 666 healthy bone marrow donors. At the time of sampling, all cohort members were nominally healthy, though unrecorded immune exposures were likely present. The donor tested CMV seronegative, placing the donor among the 350 or so seronegative members of the cohort. A peripheral blood sample was collected from each donor, and TCR beta sequencing was performed on peripheral blood mononuclear cells. The Qiagen DNeasy Blood Extraction Kit was used to extract genomic DNA from the blood cell samples. This sequence originates from a man aged 18 to 29 in good health and CMV-seronegative. Sequencing was performed on PBMCs. The sequence links TRBV6-1 to TRBJ1-4, and TRBD1 matches 8 of the central bases. In nucleotides, the sequence is TGTGCCAGCAAAGGGCGTGGACAGGGTTTTGAAAAACTGTTTTTT. It is translated as CASKGRGQGFEKLFF.